This T cell receptor beta chain came from a study of blood T cell repertoires in COVID-19. Across the whole study: COVID-19 samples from acute and convalescent phases originated in the United States, Italy and Spain.

Germline CDR1 is SGHNT and CDR2 is YYREEE (reference sequence). This CDR3 region has 15 residues. Trimming removed 1 base from V and 3 bases from J, with 10 bases in between. Authors' data handling: Nucleated cell number was recorded as an estimate derived from reference gene primer amplification. The repertoire was sequenced with immunoSEQ multiplex PCR; TCRdb's copy has only in-frame clones and lacks some. The D gene and trimming were derived from the DNA, and the V and J assignments and clone size from that table. The data contain approximately 480,000 clones, about 91% of them seen just once; the ten biggest clones take up about 1%. It was during active infection that Seattle patients were enrolled and then longitudinally followed.

This sequence originates from a man younger than 35 with COVID-19, enrolled during active disease. Sequenced sample: peripheral blood. The chain employs TRBV5-4 and TRBJ2-2, with a weak D call TRBD2 (6 bases). This chain's CDR3 is CASSLPGEDTGELFF. As DNA, the CDR3 is TGTGCCAGCAGCTTGCCGGGAGAAGACACCGGGGAGCTGTTTTTT.